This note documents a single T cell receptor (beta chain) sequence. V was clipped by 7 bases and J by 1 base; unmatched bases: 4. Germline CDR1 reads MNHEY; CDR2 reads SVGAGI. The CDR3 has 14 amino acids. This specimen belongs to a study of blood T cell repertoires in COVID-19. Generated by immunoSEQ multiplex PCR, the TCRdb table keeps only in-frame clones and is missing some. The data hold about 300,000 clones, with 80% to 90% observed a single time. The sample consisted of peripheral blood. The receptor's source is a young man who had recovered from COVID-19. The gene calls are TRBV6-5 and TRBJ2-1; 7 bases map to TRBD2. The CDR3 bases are TGTGCCAGCACGATGGGAGGGTCCTACAATGAGCAGTTCTTC. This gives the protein CASTMGGSYNEQFF.